The 22 T cell receptor beta chains in this list originate from one sample, sequenced in a study of blood T cell repertoires in COVID-19. The table came from immunoSEQ multiplex PCR; TCRdb's copy has only in-frame clones and leaves some out. The sample holds 130,000 to 150,000 clones, around 90% seen once. What was sequenced was peripheral blood. The receptors originated from a man aged 65 to 79 with acute or convalescent COVID-19.

This clone was counted once. This chain joins TRBV3-1 (or the pseudogene TRBV3-2) and TRBJ2-6, with a tentative D call TRBD2 (5 bases). In germline, CDR1 is LGHDT, CDR2 YNNKEL (reference sequence). The CDR3 sequence is 19 residues long. Between the trimmed V and J ends, which lost 1 base and 1 base, there was a span of 17 bases. CDR3 nucleotide sequence: TGTGCCAGCAGCCAAGTCACGGGGAAGGCCGTATCTGGGGCCAACGTCCTGACTTTC. Translation: CASSQVTGKAVSGANVLTF.

This clone was seen just once. CDR3 amino acids: CASRSVQETQYF. CDR3 nucleotides: TGTGCCAGCAGGTCCGTTCAAGAGACCCAGTACTTC. This sequence joins TRBV6-5 and TRBJ2-5; D not resolved. The CDR3 consists of 12 residues. Trimming cost V 6 bases and J 2 bases, with 7 bases left between them. CDR1 is MNHEY, CDR2 SVGAGI, per germline.

The V gene is TRBV23-1, the J gene TRBJ2-5, with D possibly matching TRBD1 (5 bases). TRBV23-1 is flagged as an ORF with uncertain function. This CDR3 contains 18 residues. Between the trimmed V and J ends, which lost 2 bases and 1 base, there was a span of 20 bases. CDR3 sequence reads: CASSQKAGPYSSQETQYF. The CDR3 coding sequence is TGCGCCAGCAGTCAAAAGGCAGGGCCTTATTCTTCCCAAGAGACCCAGTACTTC.

This clone was seen only once. Other DNA sequences from this sample encode an identical CDR3 as well. This chain joins TRBV5-1 and TRBJ1-1, with D possibly TRBD1 on 5 matching bases. With 0 bases removed from V and 1 base from J, the gap between germline ends came to 10 bases. CDR3 length equals 15 residues. Germline V gene sequence: CDR1 SGHRS, CDR2 YFSETQ. CDR3 region: CASSLGGRENTEAFF. The DNA of the CDR3 is TGCGCCAGCAGCTTGGGGGGCAGGGAGAACACTGAAGCTTTCTTT.

This chain connects TRBV10-1 to TRBJ1-1, with TRBD1 matching over 7 bases. This CDR3 spans 14 amino acids. Germline V gene sequence: CDR1 WNHNN, CDR2 SYGVQD (reference sequence). V was pared by 4 bases and J by 4 bases, with 6 bases of the junction left unmatched. Here the CDR3 DNA reads TGCGCCAGCAGTGGGACAGGCGTGGGCACTGAAGCTTTCTTT. It specifies CASSGTGVGTEAFF.

The V gene is TRBV12-3 or TRBV12-4, the J gene TRBJ2-5; D is unresolved. V was cut by 6 bases and J by 7 bases, with 15 bases left in between. The length of the CDR3 is 13 residues. The DNA for the CDR3 is TGTGCCAGCAGCCCACCGGCCCCGGGGACCCAGTACTTC. Protein: CASSPPAPGTQYF.

The rearrangement joins TRBV20-1 to TRBJ2-1, with unresolved D. This CDR3 has 11 residues. V was cut by 3 bases and J by 7 bases, with 7 bases left in between. The germline gives CDR1 DFQATT, CDR2 SNEGSKA (reference sequence). The CDR3 bases are TGCAGTGCTAGCGCGGCGAATGAGCAGTTCTTC. Encoded protein: CSASAANEQFF.

The rearrangement links TRBV10-2 to TRBJ2-7; the D gene is possibly TRBD2 (7 bases). V was clipped by 7 bases and J by 0 bases, with 16 bases between them. The CDR3 has 15 residues. CDR1 WSHSY and CDR2 SAAADI come from the germline V gene. The CDR3 sequence: CASMTPGGPSYEQYF. Here the CDR3 DNA reads TGCGCCAGCATGACCCCGGGGGGCCCCTCCTACGAGCAGTACTTC.

This chain joins TRBV19 and TRBJ1-5; D is unclear. Trimming removed 1 base at V and 6 bases at J, with 4 bases between. The germline gives CDR1 LNHDA, CDR2 SQIVND (reference sequence). The CDR3 is 12 residues long. The DNA of the CDR3 is TGTGCCAGTAGTATAGGTCGTCAGCCCCAGCATTTT. Amino acids: CASSIGRQPQHF.

This chain uses TRBV7-9 with TRBJ1-6; D is unresolved. V was clipped by 5 bases and J by 6 bases, with 11 bases between them. CDR1 and CDR2 (germline): SEHNR, FQNEAQ (reference sequence). The CDR3 is 14 residues long. The CDR3 spells CASSLGNPNSPLHF. The CDR3 DNA reads as TGTGCCAGCAGCCTCGGGAACCCTAATTCACCCCTCCACTTT.

The chain is built from TRBV6-5 and TRBJ1-2, with TRBD1 matching 11 bases. Germline assignment: CDR1 MNHEY and CDR2 SVGAGI. CDR3 length: 15 residues. The trim removed 5 bases at V and 4 bases at J, leaving 6 bases unmatched. CDR3 sequence reads: CASSNRDRGSYGYTF. The CDR3 DNA reads as TGTGCCAGCAGTAACCGGGACAGGGGGTCCTATGGCTACACCTTC.

The rearrangement uses TRBV5-3 and TRBJ1-1; 8 bases map to TRBD1. Being an ORF, TRBV5-3 has a function that is uncertain. Trimming took 4 bases from V and 1 from J; bases not matched to a gene: 9. The CDR3 length is 16 residues. CDR3 DNA: TGTGCCAGAAGCGTAACTTGGACAGGGAAGAACACTGAAGCTTTCTTT. The encoded protein is CARSVTWTGKNTEAFF.

The chain links TRBV10-3 to TRBJ2-3, with TRBD1 identical over 7 bases. The CDR3 loop spans 14 amino acids. Per germline, CDR1 ENHRY and CDR2 SYGVKD. With V trimmed by 6 bases and J by 4 bases, 7 bases remained unmatched. This CDR3 is CAISRDSRSDTQYF. CDR3 bases: TGTGCCATCAGCCGGGACAGTAGGTCAGATACGCAGTATTTT.

Of note for this clone: Distinct nucleotide sequences in the sample also encode this CDR3. J is TRBJ1-1 and V is TRBV11-2; no definite D call. The CDR3 consists of 13 residues. The germline V and J ends were trimmed by 1 base and 2 bases, with 5 bases remaining between them. Germline V gene data show CDR1 as SGHAT and CDR2 as FQNNGV. The CDR3, as DNA: TGTGCCAGCAGCTTAGCGGGTAACACTGAAGCTTTCTTT. Its protein product is CASSLAGNTEAFF.

V and J are TRBV5-5 and TRBJ1-2, with 7 bases lining up with TRBD1. V lost 6 bases and J lost 0; bases outside the gene matches: 8. The CDR3 covers 15 residues. Germline V gene sequence: CDR1 SGHKS, CDR2 YYEKEE (reference sequence). Here the CDR3 DNA reads TGTGCCAGCACCCTCCCCAGGGGGACTAACTATGGCTACACCTTC. It is translated as CASTLPRGTNYGYTF.

This chain uses TRBV6-7 with TRBJ2-7; D may be TRBD2 (5 bases). Being an ORF, TRBV6-7 has a function that is uncertain. The CDR3 contains 10 residues. Trimming cost V 11 bases and J 4 bases, with 9 bases left between them. This chain's CDR3 is CALSGYEQYF. CDR3 sequence (DNA): TGTGCCCTCAGCGGTTACGAGCAGTACTTC.

The genes are TRBV24-1 and TRBJ1-6; D is possibly TRBD1 (6 bases). Germline loops: CDR1 KGHDR, CDR2 SFDVKD. CDR3 length: 14 amino acids. With 3 bases removed from V and 4 bases from J, the gap between germline ends came to 6 bases. The CDR3 sequence is CATSDGQYNSPLHF. As DNA, the CDR3 is TGTGCCACCAGTGATGGACAGTATAATTCACCCCTCCACTTT.

The chain employs TRBV19 and TRBJ1-5, with a tentative D call TRBD1 (6 bases). The CDR3 is 17 amino acids. Germline V lookup: CDR1 LNHDA, CDR2 SQIVND (reference sequence). The V gene lost 4 bases and the J gene lost 0 bases, with 16 bases spanning the gap. The CDR3 protein is CASSTPGHWGSNQPQHF. The CDR3 DNA reads TGTGCCAGTAGTACCCCGGGACACTGGGGTAGCAATCAGCCCCAGCATTTT.

The CDR3 DNA follows: TGTGCCAGCAGCTTTAGCCTCAGCTCCTACAATGAGCAGTTCTTC. This sequence encodes CASSFSLSSYNEQFF. The V call is TRBV7-8, the J call TRBJ2-1; no clear D gene. This CDR3 comprises 15 residues. Germline CDR1 reads SGHVS; CDR2 reads FQNEAQ. V was pared by 3 bases and J by 0 bases, with 9 bases between.

V is TRBV27 and J is TRBJ2-2; 7 bases line up with TRBD2. There are 15 residues in the CDR3. Losses at the gene ends were 6 bases for V and 5 bases for J; bases not matched to a gene: 9. Germline V CDR1 and CDR2: MNHEY, SMNVEV (reference sequence). The CDR3, as DNA: TGTGCCAGCAGGACGGGACTATCCAAAACCGGGGAGCTGTTTTTT. It yields the protein CASRTGLSKTGELFF.

V and J are TRBV5-6 and TRBJ1-2, with D perhaps TRBD1 (6 bases). CDR3 length: 15 amino acids. Germline V gene lookup returns CDR1 SGHDT and CDR2 YYEEEE. Trimming removed 1 base from V and 5 bases from J, with 15 bases in between. The CDR3, as DNA: TGTGCCAGCAGCTTGTTGACAGGAGCAACTTATGGCTACACCTTC. Encoded protein: CASSLLTGATYGYTF.

The CDR3 region has the DNA TGTGCCAGCAGTTTATACGGGGATGCCTCCGAGCAGTACTTC. Its protein is CASSLYGDASEQYF. The chain has TRBV28 and TRBJ2-7; a weak D match, TRBD2 (5 bases). Trimming left V 1 base short and J 6 bases short, with 13 bases between. Germline V gene sequence: CDR1 MDHEN, CDR2 SYDVKM. The CDR3 spans 14 residues.